This is a list of T cell receptor beta chains from one sample in a study of shared clonotypes between healthy human individuals. Clones were sequenced by immunoSEQ multiplex PCR, and TCRdb holds only the in-frame ones, with some missing. The table records around 550,000 clones, about 96% of them present only once. Sequences were obtained from naive CD4+ T cells sorted from blood. These receptors were taken from a woman aged 30 to 39 in good health. CDR3s include the opening cysteine and the closing phenylalanine or tryptophan. The order of the fields is clone size, D gene, J gene, V gene, CDR3 protein, CDR3 DNA. D genes are given only for firm matches. Expanded clones get a size class; other rows say once, few or many, or leave the size out.

abundance: NA; d_gene: NA; j_gene: TRBJ1-1; v_gene: TRBV28; CDR3aa: CASSFSPGTLNTEAFF; CDR3nt: TGTGCCAGCAGTTTTAGCCCGGGAACTTTGAACACTGAAGCTTTCTTT
abundance: NA; d_gene: TRBD1; j_gene: TRBJ2-1; v_gene: TRBV5-6; CDR3aa: CASLSPGQGDNEQFF; CDR3nt: TGTGCCAGCCTTTCCCCGGGACAGGGCGACAATGAGCAGTTCTTC
abundance: NA; d_gene: TRBD1; j_gene: TRBJ2-3; v_gene: TRBV19; CDR3aa: CASRSRTGKVDTQYF; CDR3nt: TGTGCCAGTAGATCCCGGACAGGAAAGGTAGATACGCAGTATTTT
abundance: NA; d_gene: TRBD1; j_gene: TRBJ1-5; v_gene: TRBV7-3; CDR3aa: CASSSGTGSRYSNQPQHF; CDR3nt: TGTGCCAGCAGCTCGGGGACAGGGTCCCGTTATAGCAATCAGCCCCAGCATTTT
abundance: NA; d_gene: TRBD1; j_gene: TRBJ2-7; v_gene: TRBV5-5; CDR3aa: CASSLRTGLSYEQYF; CDR3nt: TGTGCCAGCAGCTTGCGGACAGGGCTCTCCTACGAGCAGTACTTC
abundance: NA; d_gene: TRBD2; j_gene: TRBJ2-7; v_gene: TRBV5-1; CDR3aa: CASSSATSGMASHSYEQYF; CDR3nt: TGCGCCAGCAGCTCCGCGACTAGCGGGATGGCCAGTCACTCCTACGAGCAGTACTTC
abundance: few; d_gene: NA; j_gene: TRBJ2-7; v_gene: TRBV7-9; CDR3aa: CASSSHYEQYF; CDR3nt: TGTGCCAGCAGCTCCCACTACGAGCAGTACTTC
abundance: NA; d_gene: TRBD2; j_gene: TRBJ2-2; v_gene: TRBV4-2; CDR3aa: CASSREGGRNTGELFF; CDR3nt: TGTGCCAGCAGCCGGGAGGGAGGGAGGAACACCGGGGAGCTGTTTTTT
abundance: NA; d_gene: NA; j_gene: TRBJ2-1; v_gene: TRBV7-9; CDR3aa: CASSLAGVEQFF; CDR3nt: TGTGCCAGCAGCTTAGCAGGAGTTGAGCAGTTCTTC
abundance: once; d_gene: TRBD2; j_gene: TRBJ2-7; v_gene: TRBV9; CDR3aa: CASSPRTGGSYEQYF; CDR3nt: TGTGCCAGCAGCCCCCGGACGGGGGGATCCTACGAGCAGTACTTC
abundance: NA; d_gene: NA; j_gene: TRBJ2-2; v_gene: TRBV28; CDR3aa: CASSLPGTVRRTGELFF; CDR3nt: TGTGCCAGCAGTTTACCCGGGACGGTTAGGAGGACCGGGGAGCTGTTTTTT
abundance: NA; d_gene: NA; j_gene: TRBJ2-3; v_gene: TRBV2; CDR3aa: CASSESLGLTDTQYF; CDR3nt: TGTGCCAGCAGTGAAAGTCTTGGGTTGACAGATACGCAGTATTTT
abundance: NA; d_gene: NA; j_gene: TRBJ1-1; v_gene: TRBV18; CDR3aa: CASSPGNTGFSEAFF; CDR3nt: TGTGCCAGCTCACCAGGGAACACAGGGTTTTCTGAAGCTTTCTTT
abundance: NA; d_gene: TRBD2; j_gene: TRBJ2-1; v_gene: TRBV2; CDR3aa: CASGRGTSGNNEQFF; CDR3nt: TGTGCCAGTGGAAGGGGGACTAGCGGGAACAATGAGCAGTTCTTC
abundance: NA; d_gene: TRBD2; j_gene: TRBJ2-3; v_gene: TRBV9; CDR3aa: CASSVDGLADFTDTQYF; CDR3nt: TGTGCCAGCAGCGTAGACGGACTAGCGGACTTCACAGATACGCAGTATTTT
abundance: once; d_gene: NA; j_gene: TRBJ1-4; v_gene: TRBV5-6; CDR3aa: CASSLMNEKLFF; CDR3nt: TGTGCCAGCAGCTTAATGAATGAAAAACTGTTTTTT
abundance: NA; d_gene: NA; j_gene: TRBJ2-5; v_gene: TRBV7-2; CDR3aa: CASSQLGGATETQYF; CDR3nt: TGTGCCAGCAGTCAACTTGGCGGGGCGACGGAGACCCAGTACTTC
abundance: NA; d_gene: NA; j_gene: TRBJ2-5; v_gene: TRBV23-1; CDR3aa: CASSRPGHQETQYF; CDR3nt: TGCGCCAGCAGTCGCCCGGGACACCAAGAGACCCAGTACTTC
abundance: NA; d_gene: NA; j_gene: TRBJ1-4; v_gene: TRBV7-9; CDR3aa: CASSLRQAPNEKLFF; CDR3nt: TGTGCCAGCAGCTTGAGACAGGCCCCTAATGAAAAACTGTTTTTT
abundance: NA; d_gene: NA; j_gene: TRBJ2-2; v_gene: TRBV9; CDR3aa: CASSVDGGLNTGELFF; CDR3nt: TGTGCCAGCAGCGTAGACGGAGGTTTAAACACCGGGGAGCTGTTTTTT
abundance: NA; d_gene: NA; j_gene: TRBJ2-7; v_gene: TRBV6-1; CDR3aa: CASSEWGEQYF; CDR3nt: TGTGCCAGCAGTGAGTGGGGCGAGCAGTACTTC
abundance: NA; d_gene: TRBD1; j_gene: TRBJ1-3; v_gene: TRBV6-1; CDR3aa: CASKPGTGPGNTIYF; CDR3nt: TGTGCCAGCAAGCCCGGGACAGGGCCTGGAAACACCATATATTTT
abundance: NA; d_gene: NA; j_gene: TRBJ1-5; v_gene: TRBV19; CDR3aa: CASRRTSNQPQHF; CDR3nt: TGTGCCAGTAGGCGGACAAGCAATCAGCCCCAGCATTTT
abundance: NA; d_gene: NA; j_gene: TRBJ2-5; v_gene: TRBV14; CDR3aa: CASSPTRGETQYF; CDR3nt: TGTGCCAGCAGCCCGACAAGGGGAGAGACCCAGTACTTC
abundance: NA; d_gene: TRBD2; j_gene: TRBJ2-3; v_gene: TRBV11-2; CDR3aa: CASSLRLAESTDTQYF; CDR3nt: TGTGCCAGCAGCTTACGACTAGCGGAGAGCACAGATACGCAGTATTTT
abundance: NA; d_gene: NA; j_gene: TRBJ2-7; v_gene: TRBV2; CDR3aa: CASSVIRVRYEQYF; CDR3nt: TGTGCCAGCAGTGTGATCAGGGTCCGCTACGAGCAGTACTTC
abundance: once; d_gene: NA; j_gene: TRBJ1-5; v_gene: TRBV28; CDR3aa: CASSFNQGRQPQHF; CDR3nt: TGTGCCAGCAGTTTTAACCAGGGACGACAGCCCCAGCATTTT
abundance: NA; d_gene: NA; j_gene: TRBJ2-7; v_gene: TRBV5-1; CDR3aa: CASSLVVGRGEQYF; CDR3nt: TGCGCCAGCAGCTTGGTGGTGGGCCGAGGAGAGCAGTACTTC
abundance: NA; d_gene: NA; j_gene: TRBJ2-7; v_gene: TRBV2; CDR3aa: CASGGIYEQYF; CDR3nt: TGTGCCAGCGGGGGAATTTACGAGCAGTACTTC
abundance: NA; d_gene: TRBD2; j_gene: TRBJ2-2; v_gene: TRBV6-5; CDR3aa: CASRGLAANTGELFF; CDR3nt: TGTGCCAGCAGGGGACTAGCGGCGAACACCGGGGAGCTGTTTTTT
abundance: NA; d_gene: NA; j_gene: TRBJ1-3; v_gene: TRBV29-1; CDR3aa: CSVLSGIHSGNTIYF; CDR3nt: TGCAGCGTTCTCTCGGGGATACACTCTGGAAACACCATATATTTT
abundance: NA; d_gene: NA; j_gene: TRBJ2-7; v_gene: TRBV6-5; CDR3aa: CASSYARGVTYEQYF; CDR3nt: TGTGCCAGCAGTTACGCTAGAGGGGTAACCTACGAGCAGTACTTC
abundance: NA; d_gene: NA; j_gene: TRBJ2-3; v_gene: TRBV6-6; CDR3aa: CASSYEGGPDTQYF; CDR3nt: TGTGCCAGCAGTTACGAGGGGGGCCCAGATACGCAGTATTTT
abundance: NA; d_gene: NA; j_gene: TRBJ2-7; v_gene: TRBV25-1; CDR3aa: CASSGWPYEQYF; CDR3nt: TGTGCCAGCAGCGGTTGGCCCTACGAGCAGTACTTC
abundance: NA; d_gene: NA; j_gene: TRBJ1-1; v_gene: TRBV19; CDR3aa: CASSIVAGIEAFF; CDR3nt: TGTGCCAGTAGTATAGTAGCAGGGATAGAAGCTTTCTTT
abundance: NA; d_gene: NA; j_gene: TRBJ2-6; v_gene: TRBV15; CDR3aa: CATSPRGRGANVLTF; CDR3nt: TGTGCCACCAGCCCCCGGGGGCGGGGGGCCAACGTCCTGACTTTC
abundance: once; d_gene: NA; j_gene: TRBJ2-5; v_gene: TRBV5-8; CDR3aa: CASSPWAGQETQYF; CDR3nt: TGTGCCAGCAGCCCCTGGGCAGGACAAGAGACCCAGTACTTC
abundance: NA; d_gene: NA; j_gene: TRBJ2-3; v_gene: TRBV5-1; CDR3aa: CASSSALDTQYF; CDR3nt: TGCGCCAGCAGCTCCGCTTTGGATACGCAGTATTTT
abundance: NA; d_gene: NA; j_gene: TRBJ1-1; v_gene: TRBV19; CDR3aa: CASSIGHRGTEAFF; CDR3nt: TGTGCCAGTAGTATAGGCCATCGAGGGACTGAAGCTTTCTTT
abundance: once; d_gene: TRBD1; j_gene: TRBJ2-2; v_gene: TRBV7-9; CDR3aa: CASSSGQPTGELFF; CDR3nt: TGTGCCAGCAGCTCGGGACAGCCGACCGGGGAGCTGTTTTTT
abundance: few; d_gene: NA; j_gene: TRBJ2-7; v_gene: TRBV28; CDR3aa: CASSGVKLGSIYEQYF; CDR3nt: TGTGCCAGCAGTGGGGTCAAGTTGGGGTCCATCTACGAGCAGTACTTC
abundance: NA; d_gene: NA; j_gene: TRBJ2-1; v_gene: TRBV7-9; CDR3aa: CASSLTTTEQFF; CDR3nt: TGTGCCAGCAGCTTAACGACTACTGAGCAGTTCTTC
abundance: NA; d_gene: NA; j_gene: TRBJ1-2; v_gene: TRBV6-5; CDR3aa: CATYLSPGYTF; CDR3nt: TGTGCCACCTATCTCTCCCCTGGCTACACCTTC